The 3 T cell receptor beta chains below come from one sample, sequenced in a study of Tregs in tolerant kidney transplant recipients. Generated by immunoSEQ multiplex PCR, the TCRdb table keeps only in-frame clones and is missing some. The sample lists 50,000 to 55,000 clones; about nine tenths were seen once. Related graft donors supplied nonmyeloablative bone marrow transplants, and mixed chimerism was transient. Sequences were derived from CD8+ T cells from blood (PBMCs), sampled 24 months after the transplant. These receptors originate from a human patient who received a combined kidney and bone marrow transplant. Certain T cells may be donor cells from the graft.

The rearrangement links TRBV28 to TRBJ2-3; a possible D gene is TRBD2 (6 bases). Between the trimmed V and J ends, which lost 3 bases and 4 bases, there was a span of 11 bases. The CDR3 sequence is 14 residues long. Germline V gene lookup returns CDR1 MDHEN and CDR2 SYDVKM. CDR3 residues: CASSLGSGADTQYF. CDR3 bases: TGTGCCAGCAGTTTGGGGTCGGGAGCAGATACGCAGTATTTT.

The chain joins TRBV19 to TRBJ2-1, with D possibly matching TRBD2 (5 bases). The V end was cut by 7 bases, the J end by 5 bases, with 9 bases between. CDR3 size: 12 residues. CDR1 is LNHDA, CDR2 SQIVND, per germline (reference sequence). The chain's CDR3 is CASKSGDNEQFF. The CDR3 DNA reads TGTGCCAGTAAGAGCGGAGACAATGAGCAGTTCTTC.

CDR3 loop: CASSLGGRAYEQYF. The CDR3 bases are TGTGCCAGCAGCTTGGGGGGGCGTGCCTACGAGCAGTACTTC. The rearrangement joins TRBV5-6 to TRBJ2-7, with D perhaps matching TRBD1 (6 bases). The CDR3 spans 14 residues. Germline V lookup: CDR1 SGHDT, CDR2 YYEEEE. The V end lost 0 bases, the J end lost 2 bases, and 9 bases lay between the germline ends.